This T cell receptor (beta chain) was recovered during a study of T cells in Graves' hyperthyroidism and ophthalmopathy. What was amplified from RNA transcripts were TCR beta CDR3 regions. With the HTBI primer set, the TCR CDR3 went through a first round of RT-PCR. One entry per CDR3 protein, called by TCRdb with MiXCR from the multiplex PCR reads. The data hold 550,000 to 800,000 distinct CDR3 sequences, with around 16% observed a single time. The CDR3 contains 16 residues. Germline lookup yields CDR1 SGHVS and CDR2 FQNEAQ. Trimming cost V 7 bases and J 8 bases; bases outside gene matches: 17. This clonotype was observed a few times.

Material for sequencing was blood. The TCR sequence derives from a man aged 45-65 years with Graves' hyperthyroidism. This chain links TRBV7-8 with TRBJ2-1, with TRBD2 matching 7 bases. DNA of the CDR3: TGTGCCAGCACCCTAAATCGGCTAGCGGTCCGGGATGAGCAGTTCTTC. This translates into CASTLNRLAVRDEQFF.